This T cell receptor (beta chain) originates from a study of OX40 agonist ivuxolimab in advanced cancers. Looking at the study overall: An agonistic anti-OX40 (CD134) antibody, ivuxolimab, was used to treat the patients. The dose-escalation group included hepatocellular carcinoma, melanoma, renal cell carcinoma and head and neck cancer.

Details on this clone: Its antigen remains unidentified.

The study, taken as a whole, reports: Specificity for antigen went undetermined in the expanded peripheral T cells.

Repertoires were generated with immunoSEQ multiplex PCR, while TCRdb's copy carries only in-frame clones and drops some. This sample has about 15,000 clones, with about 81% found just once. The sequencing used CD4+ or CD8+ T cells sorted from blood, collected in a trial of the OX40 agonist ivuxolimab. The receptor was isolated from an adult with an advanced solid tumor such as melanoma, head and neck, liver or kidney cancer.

The CDR3 region is CASSFDRDPPVETQYF. The CDR3 DNA reads TGCGCCAGCAGCTTTGACAGGGATCCACCGGTGGAGACCCAGTACTTC. J is TRBJ2-5 and V is TRBV5-1; the match to TRBD1 covers 7 bases. Germline CDR1 reads SGHRS; CDR2 reads YFSETQ. There are 16 residues in the CDR3. The trim removed 2 bases at V and 5 bases at J, leaving 12 bases unmatched. Looking up the rest from reference TRBV5-1 and TRBJ2-5 gives the full variable domain: KAGVTQTPRYLIKTRGQQVTLSCSPISGHRSVSWYQQTPGQGLQFLFEYFSETQRNKGNFPGRFSGRQFSNSRSEMNVSTLELGDSALYLCASSFDRDPPVETQYFGPGTRLLVL.